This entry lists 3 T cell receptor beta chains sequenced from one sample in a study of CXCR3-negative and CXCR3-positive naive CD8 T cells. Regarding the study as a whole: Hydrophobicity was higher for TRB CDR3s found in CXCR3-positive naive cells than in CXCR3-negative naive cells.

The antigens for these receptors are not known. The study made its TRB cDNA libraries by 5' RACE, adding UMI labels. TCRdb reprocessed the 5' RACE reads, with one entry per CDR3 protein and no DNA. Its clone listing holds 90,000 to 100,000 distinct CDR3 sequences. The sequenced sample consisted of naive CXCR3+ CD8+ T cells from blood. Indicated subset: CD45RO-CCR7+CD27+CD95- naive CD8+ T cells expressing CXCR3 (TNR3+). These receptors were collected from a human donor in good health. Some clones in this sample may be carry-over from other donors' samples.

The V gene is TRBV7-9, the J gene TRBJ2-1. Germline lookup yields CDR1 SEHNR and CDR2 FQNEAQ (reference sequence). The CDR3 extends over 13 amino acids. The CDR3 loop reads CASSLVGQETQFF. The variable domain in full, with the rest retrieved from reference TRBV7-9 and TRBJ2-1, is DTGVSQNPRHKITKRGQNVTFRCDPISEHNRLYWYRQTLGQGPEFLTYFQNEAQLEKSRLLSDRFSAERPKGSFSTLEIQRTEQGDSAMYLCASSLVGQETQFFGPGTRLTVL.

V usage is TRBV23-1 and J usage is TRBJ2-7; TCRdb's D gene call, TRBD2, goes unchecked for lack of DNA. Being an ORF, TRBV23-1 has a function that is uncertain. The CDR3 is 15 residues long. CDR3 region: CASSQSRGRLVEQYF.

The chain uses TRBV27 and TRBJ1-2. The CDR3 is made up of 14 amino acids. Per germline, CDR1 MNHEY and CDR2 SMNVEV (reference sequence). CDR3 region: CASSFTVGLVGYTF.